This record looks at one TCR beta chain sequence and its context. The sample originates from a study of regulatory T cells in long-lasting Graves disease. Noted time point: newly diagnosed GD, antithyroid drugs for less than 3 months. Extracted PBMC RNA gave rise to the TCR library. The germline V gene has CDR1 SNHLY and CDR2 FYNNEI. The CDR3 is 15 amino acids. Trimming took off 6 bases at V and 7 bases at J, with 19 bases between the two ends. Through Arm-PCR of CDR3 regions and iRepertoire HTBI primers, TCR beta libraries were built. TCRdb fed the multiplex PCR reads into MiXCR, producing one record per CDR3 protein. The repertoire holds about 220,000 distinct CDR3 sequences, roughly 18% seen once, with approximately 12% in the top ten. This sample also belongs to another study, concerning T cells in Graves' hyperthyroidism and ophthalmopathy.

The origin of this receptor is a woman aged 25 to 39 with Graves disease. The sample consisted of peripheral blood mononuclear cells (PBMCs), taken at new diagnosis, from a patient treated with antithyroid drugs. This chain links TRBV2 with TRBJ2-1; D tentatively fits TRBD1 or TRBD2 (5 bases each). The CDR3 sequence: CASRAGRAEGNEQFF. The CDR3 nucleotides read TGTGCCAGCAGGGCGGGCAGGGCCGAAGGAAATGAGCAGTTCTTC. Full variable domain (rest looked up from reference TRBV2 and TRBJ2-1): EPEVTQTPSHQVTQMGQEVILRCVPISNHLYFYWYRQILGQKVEFLVSFYNNEISEKSEIFDDQFSVERPDGSNFTLKIRSTKLEDSAMYFCASRAGRAEGNEQFFGPGTRLTVL.